One and the same sample provided the 4 T cell receptor beta chains below, sequenced in a study of human T cells and chemical hapten exposure. TCRdb reprocessed the RACE reads with MiXCR, giving one entry per CDR3 protein. The sample carries roughly 90,000 distinct CDR3 sequences, approximately 11% recorded once. Time point described: patch test 3, about 24 weeks after DPC sensitization. Treatment reported: therapeutic diphenylcyclopropenone sensitization with weekly scalp DPC. The sample here was whole blood, taken in connection with sensitization to the hapten diphenylcyclopropenone (DPC). The receptors derive from a young woman with alopecia areata. Some clones in this sample may be carry-over from other donors' samples.

This clonotype was counted ten times or more. The V and J genes are TRBV21-1 and TRBJ1-1. TRBV21-1 corresponds to a pseudogene. The CDR3 loop spans 16 amino acids. Here the CDR3 reads CASSKGLGRMNTEAFF. CDR3 bases: TGTGCCAGCAGCAAAGGTCTGGGCAGGATGAACACTGAAGCTTTCTTT.

This clonotype was counted at least ten times. V gene TRBV29-1 combines with J gene TRBJ2-1; 15 nucleotides line up with TRBD2. Germline V gene data show CDR1 as SQVTM and CDR2 as ANQGSEA. The CDR3 sequence is 15 residues long. Germline trimming cut 1 base from V and 9 bases from J; bases unmatched to any gene: 4. The CDR3 loop is CSVEGTSGRAGEQFF. CDR3 DNA sequence: TGCAGCGTTGAAGGGACTAGCGGGAGGGCCGGTGAGCAGTTCTTC.

This clonotype occurred many times. This rearrangement joins TRBV15 to TRBJ2-3; a weak D match, TRBD2 (5 bases). The germline V gene has CDR1 LNHNV and CDR2 YYDKDF (reference sequence). The CDR3 is 16 residues long. Trimming left V 0 bases short and J 3 bases short, with 13 bases between. CDR3 amino acids: CATSRDSPGRTDTQYF. The CDR3 DNA reads as TGTGCCACCAGCAGAGACTCTCCGGGAAGAACAGATACGCAGTATTTT.

This clonotype was seen many times. The CDR3 coding sequence is TGCGCCAGCAGCCCCGACCCTGACAGGGCCGGAGAGACCCAGTACTTC. Translation: CASSPDPDRAGETQYF. The chain is built from TRBV5-1 and TRBJ2-5, with 7 bases aligning to TRBD1. With 4 bases clipped from V and 4 bases from J, the junction kept 13 bases outside the gene matches. From germline, CDR1 is SGHRS and CDR2 YFSETQ. The CDR3 has 16 amino acids.